A selection of T cell receptor beta chains follows, all from one sample in a study of CD8 T cells in Susac syndrome. TCRdb passed the immunoSEQ multiplex PCR reads through MiXCR, listing each CDR3 protein once. This sample carries some 100,000 distinct CDR3 sequences, approximately 93% of them seen once, and the ten largest clones take 0.093%. Source material: CD4+ T cells from PBMCs. These receptors were collected from a human donor with multiple sclerosis. Both conserved end residues are part of each CDR3.

v_gene	j_gene	CDR3aa
TRBV11-3	TRBJ1-1	CASSLRQRTEAFF
TRBV3-1	TRBJ1-1	CASSPNTGGTEAFF
TRBV2	TRBJ2-3	CASSENPRNADTQYF
TRBV9	TRBJ2-5	CASSGWGSTTQETQYF
TRBV29-1	TRBJ2-5	CSVPRGAETQYF
TRBV6-2/TRBV6-3	TRBJ1-1	CASSYSILRGEAFF
TRBV5-1	TRBJ2-1	CASRIQDGYNEQFF
TRBV11-1	TRBJ1-1	CASSLQGALTEAFF
TRBV3-1	TRBJ1-4	CASSQGPGENKKLFF
TRBV29-1	TRBJ1-6	CSAGTGGDSPLHF
TRBV2	TRBJ2-3	CASTLAGLSTDTQYF
TRBV7-2	TRBJ1-1	CASSFHPGEEAFF
TRBV30	TRBJ1-2	CAWSDGPYGGYTF
TRBV13	TRBJ1-6	CASSRNGPLHF
TRBV15	TRBJ1-2	CATSRPGTGGEGYTF
TRBV20-1	TRBJ2-4	CSAPSISGQNIQYF
TRBV24-1	TRBJ1-4	CATSDSGSELFF
TRBV7-9	TRBJ2-7	CASSLRDYEQYF
TRBV20-1	TRBJ1-1	CSASGTLLEAFF
TRBV5-1	TRBJ2-1	CASGGNQGNEQFF
TRBV25-1	TRBJ1-3	CASSVAGGNTIYF
TRBV6-6	TRBJ1-1	CASSYSARAFSAFF
TRBV5-5	TRBJ1-2	CASSPPGAGYGYTF
TRBV9	TRBJ2-4	CASSVGMERGVQYF
TRBV7-3	TRBJ2-3	CASSLTGRGIDTQYF
TRBV6-5	TRBJ2-6	CASSYSSGANVLTF
TRBV6-5	TRBJ2-3	CASTGQGAIDTQYF
TRBV29-1	TRBJ2-5	CSSLGRAEETQYF
TRBV10-3	TRBJ2-3	CAISESPQGGRGAGNTDTQYF
TRBV29-1	TRBJ1-2	CSPSGPSGGNGYTF
TRBV2	TRBJ1-6	CASWSEVSPLHF
TRBV29-1	TRBJ1-1	CSAGQRLNTEAFF
TRBV18	TRBJ2-6	CASSPPNSGANVLTF
TRBV30	TRBJ1-1	CAWSRRGAQGEAFF
TRBV30	TRBJ2-7	CAWRYSGQTYEQYF
TRBV14	TRBJ1-1	CASSQASPPFGGDTEAFF
TRBV7-8	TRBJ1-5	CASSGGDPYSNQPQHF
TRBV29-1	TRBJ2-3	CSAGDTQYF
TRBV27	TRBJ2-2	CASRGLSKGELFF
TRBV3-1	TRBJ1-6	CASSQVQGLGSPLHF
TRBV2	TRBJ2-1	CASRAKSGGYDNEQFF
TRBV2	TRBJ1-6	CASSAENSPLHF
TRBV29-1	TRBJ1-1	CSGMGQPNTEAFF
TRBV30	TRBJ2-7	CAWSAEKQYF
TRBV2	TRBJ2-7	CASRPNQYEQYF
TRBV7-2	TRBJ1-3	CASSQPGVGNTIYF
TRBV29-1	TRBJ1-4	CSAGFNRYSTNEKLFF
TRBV3-1	TRBJ1-1	CASSPGMQGGLTEAFF
TRBV19	TRBJ1-1	CASSGQWNTEAFF
TRBV28	TRBJ1-1	CASSPGTGIAEAFF
TRBV29-1	TRBJ2-4	CSGVDRNIQYF
TRBV19	TRBJ2-5	CASSIGYQETQYF
TRBV19	TRBJ2-7	CASKGTSGGSYEQYF
TRBV7-2	TRBJ1-2	CASSFGTGTHYGYTF
TRBV7-9	TRBJ1-2	CASSLEPGGYTF
TRBV19	TRBJ2-5	CASSIGTREPQYF